This entry lists 11 T cell receptor beta chains sequenced from one sample in a study of cytomegalovirus exposure and HLA in healthy donors (dated by TCRdb to about 2017). Libraries were prepared through the immunoSEQ multiplex PCR assay. For the multiplex PCR, a mixture combining 60 forward primers for TCR Vbeta segments and 13 reverse primers for TCR Jbeta segments was used. Imported from immuneACCESS, the table was reduced by TCRdb to in-frame sequences with V and J called. These copies leave out some clones; in studies compared against another copy, an unresolved V gene accounts for under half, and the cause of the remainder is not known. For this sample there are some 190,000 clones; 81% appear just once. Approximately 3.6% of the sample is in the top ten clones. Sample: PBMCs. The origin of the receptors is a man aged 35 to 55 in good health and CMV-seropositive.

V gene TRBV7-2 combines with J gene TRBJ2-7; tentative D call: TRBD2 (6 bases). Germline V gene data show CDR1 as SGHTA and CDR2 as FQGNSA. Deletions cut 3 bases from V and 3 bases from J, with 12 bases between. CDR3 length: 14 amino acids. CDR3 bases: TGTGCCAGCAGCTTTGGGGGAGGAAACTACGAGCAGTACTTC. Translating gives CASSFGGGNYEQYF.

This rearrangement joins TRBV6-5 to TRBJ2-1, with D possibly TRBD2 on 6 matching bases. V was trimmed by 8 bases and J by 5 bases, leaving 13 bases between them. The germline gives CDR1 MNHEY, CDR2 SVGAGI. There are 13 residues in the CDR3. The CDR3 coding sequence is TGTGCCAGCCGGAGGGGACCTAACAATGAGCAGTTCTTC. Translating it yields CASRRGPNNEQFF.

The genes are TRBV7-3 and TRBJ2-3; TRBD2 matches 9 bases. V shed 7 bases and J 5 bases; nucleotides not matched to a gene: 7. CDR1 is SGHTA and CDR2 is FQGTGA in the germline V gene. This CDR3 contains 14 residues. CDR3 sequence (DNA): TGTGCCAGCACCGACGGTAGCGGGAGAGATACGCAGTATTTT. This codes for CASTDGSGRDTQYF.

J is TRBJ2-2 and V is TRBV29-1; possibly TRBD2 for D (6 bases). Trimming stripped 8 bases from V and 5 bases from J, with 18 bases between. Germline CDR1 and CDR2: SQVTM and ANQGSEA. The CDR3 has 14 amino acids. DNA for the CDR3: TGCAGCCTTAGAGGGGTGGGAGGAACCGGGGAGCTGTTTTTT. Translated: CSLRGVGGTGELFF.

V gene TRBV4-3 combines with J gene TRBJ2-3; 9 bases line up with TRBD1. Germline CDR1 is LGHNA and CDR2 is YSLEER. Trimming removed 4 bases from V and 4 bases from J; junction bases left unmatched: 6. The CDR3 is 15 amino acids. CDR3 coding DNA: TGCGCCAGCAGCCCTGGGACAGGGTTTGCAGATACGCAGTATTTT. This translates into CASSPGTGFADTQYF.

The CDR3 region is CASSSPGVTDTQYF. The CDR3 DNA reads TGTGCCAGCAGCTCCCCGGGAGTCACAGATACGCAGTATTTT. This chain uses TRBV6-5 with TRBJ2-3; the D gene is possibly TRBD2 (6 bases). Germline CDR1 and CDR2: MNHEY and SVGAGI. V lost 6 bases and J 2 bases, leaving 12 bases between the germline ends. The CDR3 has 14 amino acids.

The V call is TRBV7-2, the J call TRBJ2-7; D is uncertain. CDR1 is SGHTA, CDR2 FQGNSA, per germline. V dropped 4 bases and J dropped 3 bases, with 16 bases sitting between them. The CDR3 length is 15 residues. The CDR3 nucleotides read TGTGCCAGCAGCTCTACCAGCGAGAGATTCTACGAGCAGTACTTC. Its translation: CASSSTSERFYEQYF.

The rearrangement uses TRBV28 and TRBJ2-3; D unclear. Trimming removed 4 bases from V and 0 bases from J, with 14 bases in between. The CDR3 contains 16 residues. Looked up from germline, CDR1 is MDHEN and CDR2 is SYDVKM. The CDR3 DNA is TGTGCCAGCAGTTCGCCCGGAGTGGCCAGCACAGATACGCAGTATTTT. This translates into CASSSPGVASTDTQYF.

The V and J genes are TRBV7-3 and TRBJ2-2, with 9 bases matching TRBD1. The V and J ends lost 6 bases and 4 bases, in that order; junction bases with no gene match: 6. The germline CDR1 and CDR2 sequences are SGHTA and FQGTGA. The CDR3 totals 15 residues. In nucleotides, the CDR3 is TGTGCCAGCAGACCGGGACAGGGCCCCACCGGGGAGCTGTTTTTT. Protein product: CASRPGQGPTGELFF.

A single count supports this clone. V usage is TRBV27 and J usage is TRBJ2-1; D perhaps matches TRBD2 (5 bases). The V gene lost 4 bases and the J gene lost 8 bases, with 15 bases spanning the gap. The CDR3 is made up of 14 amino acids. Germline values: CDR1 MNHEY, CDR2 SMNVEV (reference sequence). The CDR3 here is CASSWKTIAHEQFF. CDR3 nucleotide sequence: TGTGCCAGCAGTTGGAAGACTATAGCGCATGAGCAGTTCTTC.

The chain joins TRBV5-5 to TRBJ1-1; D is undetermined. The germline CDR1 and CDR2 sequences are SGHKS and YYEKEE (reference sequence). CDR3 size: 15 residues. The ends were cut back, 0 bases at V and 4 bases at J, with 13 bases in the middle. The CDR3 DNA reads as TGTGCCAGCAGCTTGGGGCCCCTAGGAGGCACTGAAGCTTTCTTT. Its protein is CASSLGPLGGTEAFF.